The 10 T cell receptor beta chains below all came from one sample that was sequenced in a study of chemoradiotherapy in HPV16-positive cancers. The table came from immunoSEQ multiplex PCR; TCRdb's copy has only in-frame clones and leaves some out. The table shows several thousand clones, with about 88% occurring only once. The source material was tumor tissue, sampled from a patient who underwent chemoradiotherapy. The receptors stem from a human donor with HPV-associated anogenital cancer.

The J gene is TRBJ1-1, the V gene TRBV19; tentatively, D is TRBD1 (6 bases). Germline V lookup: CDR1 LNHDA, CDR2 SQIVND (reference sequence). The CDR3 runs to 15 residues. V lost 3 bases, J lost 1 base, and 12 bases lay in between. DNA of the CDR3: TGTGCCAGTAGTATCCGACAGGTTTCGAACACTGAAGCTTTCTTT. This sequence encodes CASSIRQVSNTEAFF.

This rearrangement joins TRBV7-3 to TRBJ2-1; D possibly matches TRBD1 or TRBD2 (5 bases each). The ends were cut back, 5 bases at V and 2 bases at J, with 13 bases in the middle. CDR3 length: 15 amino acids. Looked up from germline, CDR1 is SGHTA and CDR2 is FQGTGA. The CDR3, as DNA: TGTGCCAGCAGCACCAGTGGGGGACCCTACAATGAGCAGTTCTTC. It translates to CASSTSGGPYNEQFF.

As concerns this clone: Other DNA sequences in this sample translate to the same CDR3. The V and J genes are TRBV5-1 and TRBJ2-2; 8 nucleotides align to TRBD2. The CDR3 has 15 amino acids. CDR1 SGHRS and CDR2 YFSETQ come from the germline V gene. With V trimmed by 3 bases and J by 5 bases, 6 bases remained unmatched. The CDR3 DNA follows: TGCGCCAGCAGCTCAACTAGCGGTGGGACCGGGGAGCTGTTTTTT. Translation gives CASSSTSGGTGELFF.

J is TRBJ2-3 and V is TRBV7-2; D unresolved. Trimming removed 1 base at V and 1 base at J, with 6 bases between. This CDR3 contains 14 residues. The germline V gene has CDR1 SGHTA and CDR2 FQGNSA. The CDR3 loop reads CASSLVLGTDTQYF. The CDR3 nucleotides read TGTGCCAGCAGCTTAGTTCTGGGCACAGATACGCAGTATTTT.

This rearrangement joins TRBV10-3 to TRBJ2-2; no clear D gene. The CDR3 is 15 amino acids. V lost 0 bases and J 4 bases, leaving 9 bases between the germline ends. From germline, CDR1 is ENHRY and CDR2 SYGVKD. This chain's CDR3 is CAISESKGSTGELFF. Here the CDR3 DNA reads TGTGCCATCAGTGAGTCCAAGGGATCCACCGGGGAGCTGTTTTTT.

The V gene is TRBV18, the J gene TRBJ2-3; 7 bases are shared with TRBD1. Germline V lookup: CDR1 KGHSH, CDR2 LQKENI. The CDR3 loop spans 15 amino acids. Unmatched junction bases numbered 6, after V lost 6 bases and J lost 0 bases. The CDR3 DNA reads TGTGCCAGCTCGCCGGGACAGCCTAGCACAGATACGCAGTATTTT. The encoded protein is CASSPGQPSTDTQYF.

The chain uses TRBV7-9 and TRBJ1-1, with TRBD1 matching over 7 bases. V lost 5 bases to trimming and J lost 7 bases; unmatched junction nucleotides: 10. CDR1 is SEHNR, CDR2 FQNEAQ, per germline (reference sequence). The CDR3 covers 14 residues. The CDR3 loop is CASSPRFDRDEAFF. The CDR3 coding sequence is TGTGCCAGCAGCCCCAGGTTTGACAGGGATGAAGCTTTCTTT.

J is TRBJ2-3 and V is TRBV5-6; D is possibly TRBD2 (7 bases). The CDR3 spans 17 residues. V was cut by 4 bases and J by 2 bases, with 20 bases left in between. Germline lookup yields CDR1 SGHDT and CDR2 YYEEEE. Here the CDR3 DNA reads TGTGCCAGCAGCACTCGCCTCCGGGGGGCACACACAGATACGCAGTATTTT. This translates into CASSTRLRGAHTDTQYF.

V is TRBV7-3 and J is TRBJ2-1; either TRBD1 or TRBD2 may fit D (6 bases each). From germline, CDR1 is SGHTA and CDR2 FQGTGA. Between the trimmed V and J ends, which lost 2 bases and 2 bases, there was a span of 13 bases. CDR3 size: 16 residues. The CDR3 is CASSLAGRGPYNEQFF. The CDR3 bases are TGTGCCAGCAGCTTAGCCGGTCGGGGGCCCTACAATGAGCAGTTCTTC.

This chain uses TRBV28 with TRBJ2-5; D might be TRBD2 (6 bases). The V gene lost 4 bases and the J gene lost 4 bases, with 19 bases spanning the gap. This CDR3 has 16 amino acids. From germline, CDR1 is MDHEN and CDR2 SYDVKM. This CDR3 is CASSSRRRRVTETQYF. For the CDR3, the DNA is TGTGCCAGCAGTTCCCGGAGGCGGAGGGTAACAGAGACCCAGTACTTC.